The T cell receptor beta chain described here comes from a study of Ad26.COV2.S vaccination and SARS-CoV-2 variants. At the level of the study: The trial was COV1001 and the donor's arm was Ad26.COV2.S.

About this clone itself: Its antigen is unidentified.

The sample's treatment: around 19 received Ad26.COV2.S at low or high dose, single or two shots; 5 received placebo; per-sample allocation not given. Samples were taken on day 63 after the first vaccine or placebo injection. The table came from immunoSEQ multiplex PCR; TCRdb's copy has only in-frame clones and leaves some out. The repertoire holds about 680,000 clones, 89% seen once, with nearly 1.5% in the top ten. The germline V gene encodes CDR1 MNHEY and CDR2 SVGEGT. The CDR3 totals 15 residues. V was trimmed by 5 bases and J by 1 base, leaving 12 bases between them. General study results and limits: For non-spike TCRs, breadth in vaccine recipients resembled that in placebo recipients. Vaccinated individuals (as opposed to placebo recipients) had higher spike-specific TCR breadth.

Sequencing used peripheral blood, obtained in a trial of Ad26.COV2.S vaccine versus placebo. This TCR was sampled from a person aged 18-60 years who received the Ad26.COV2.S COVID-19 vaccine or a placebo. The V gene is TRBV6-2 or TRBV6-3, the J gene TRBJ2-1; D is undetermined. The chain's CDR3 is CASSRIGESYNEQFF. The CDR3 bases are TGTGCCAGCAGTCGAATTGGAGAATCCTACAATGAGCAGTTCTTC.